Below, 8 T cell receptor beta chains from the same sample are listed, as sequenced in a study of blood T cell repertoires in COVID-19. Assay used: immunoSEQ multiplex PCR; TCRdb lists only in-frame clones, some missing. The data hold over 140,000 clones, with about 80% observed a single time. The sequencing sample was made of peripheral blood. The source is a woman aged 55-70 years with acute or convalescent COVID-19.

V is TRBV28 and J is TRBJ2-7; 11 positions match TRBD2. V trimming: 3 bases; J trimming: 7 bases; junction bases outside the gene matches: 11. There are 16 residues in the CDR3. Germline V gene lookup returns CDR1 MDHEN and CDR2 SYDVKM. The CDR3 region is CASSFSPLAGGGEQYF. The DNA of the CDR3 is TGTGCCAGCAGTTTTTCCCCCTTAGCGGGAGGGGGTGAGCAGTACTTC.

This clone was found once. The chain links TRBV27 to TRBJ2-1, with TRBD2 matching 7 bases. V dropped 6 bases and J dropped 2; count of bases not matched to a gene: 16. This CDR3 is built from 18 residues. The germline V gene has CDR1 MNHEY and CDR2 SMNVEV (reference sequence). CDR3 bases: TGTGCCAGCAGACACCCGGGGGGACGAGCGGGACCCTACAATGAGCAGTTCTTC. This encodes CASRHPGGRAGPYNEQFF.

The genes are TRBV30 and TRBJ1-3; D is ambiguous. In germline, CDR1 is GTSNPN, CDR2 SVGIG (reference sequence). CDR3 length: 14 amino acids. The ends were cut back, 0 bases at V and 0 bases at J, with 6 bases in the middle. In nucleotides, the CDR3 is TGTGCCTGGAGTGTACGAGGCTCTGGAAACACCATATATTTT. Encoded protein: CAWSVRGSGNTIYF. Drawing the rest from reference TRBV30 and TRBJ1-3, the complete variable domain is SQTIHQWPATLVQPVGSPLSLECTVEGTSNPNLYWYRQAAGRGLQLLFYSVGIGQISSEVPQNLSASRPQDRQFILSSKKLLLSDSGFYLCAWSVRGSGNTIYFGEGSWLTVV.

The V call is TRBV10-3, the J call TRBJ1-4, with D unclear. The V and J ends lost 0 bases and 8 bases respectively, with 13 bases between them. Germline V gives CDR1 ENHRY, CDR2 SYGVKD. The CDR3 runs to 15 residues. The DNA for the CDR3 is TGTGCCATCAGTGAGTCTCTAGGGAGGGAGGAAAAACTGTTTTTT. It encodes CAISESLGREEKLFF.

The chain joins TRBV2 to TRBJ2-1; D gene ambiguous. Germline V gene lookup returns CDR1 SNHLY and CDR2 FYNNEI. This CDR3 has 11 amino acids. Trimming took 4 bases from V and 8 from J, leaving 6 bases between them. CDR3 DNA: TGTGCCAGCAGTGGACTCCATGAGCAGTTCTTC. Protein sequence: CASSGLHEQFF.

As for this clone: Germline is not matched at one junction end, which may reflect a read error. The V gene is TRBV7-8, the J gene TRBJ2-7; no firm D call. Germline CDR1 reads SGHVS; CDR2 reads FQNEAQ. This CDR3 has 12 amino acids. CDR3 nucleotides: TGTGCCAGCAGCTTAAGCTCCAACGAGCAGTACTTC. Its translation: CASSLSSNEQYF.

The gene calls are TRBV12-5 and TRBJ2-3, with 9 bases aligning to TRBD2. The ends lost 1 base at V and 6 bases at J; junction bases unmatched: 5. Looked up from germline, CDR1 is LGHNT and CDR2 is FRNRAP. This CDR3 region has 15 residues. DNA for the CDR3: TGTGCTAGTGGTTTGGGAGTTAGCGGGAGCGATACGCAGTATTTT. Translation: CASGLGVSGSDTQYF. The variable domain in full, completed from reference TRBV12-5 and TRBJ2-3, reads DARVTQTPRHKVTEMGQEVTMRCQPILGHNTVFWYRQTMMQGLELLAYFRNRAPLDDSGMPKDRFSAEMPDATLATLKIQPSEPRDSAVYFCASGLGVSGSDTQYFGPGTRLTVL.

The chain recombines TRBV28 with TRBJ2-2; weak D call: TRBD2 (5 bases). The V end was cut by 1 base, the J end by 0 bases, with 9 bases between. This CDR3 has 16 amino acids. Germline V gene data show CDR1 as MDHEN and CDR2 as SYDVKM. Written as DNA, the CDR3 is TGTGCCAGCAGTTTATTCCTGGGAGCGAACACCGGGGAGCTGTTTTTT. It specifies CASSLFLGANTGELFF.